This entry is about one T cell receptor beta chain. The sample belongs to a study of blood T cell repertoires in COVID-19. Across the study: The cDNA or gDNA used as material had been derived from T cells, B-cell-depleted T cells, or PBMCs.

The CDR3 extends over 14 amino acids. Trimming pared 7 bases from V and 0 bases from J, leaving 9 bases between. The germline gives CDR1 MDHEN, CDR2 SYDVKM. Original data processing: Counts of nucleated cells, estimated from reference gene primer amplification, were obtained. Clones were read by immunoSEQ multiplex PCR, and TCRdb kept only the in-frame ones, dropping some. The V and J calls and the clone size are those of that table, but D and trimming were determined from the DNA. The sample shows roughly 80,000 clones, 90% of them seen only once. Source material: peripheral blood. The clonotype comes from a woman of 80 years or more with active or convalescent COVID-19. This chain links TRBV28 with TRBJ2-2; the D is unclear. DNA of the CDR3: TGTGCCAGCAAAGCCCACGCGAACACCGGGGAGCTGTTTTTT. It yields the protein CASKAHANTGELFF.